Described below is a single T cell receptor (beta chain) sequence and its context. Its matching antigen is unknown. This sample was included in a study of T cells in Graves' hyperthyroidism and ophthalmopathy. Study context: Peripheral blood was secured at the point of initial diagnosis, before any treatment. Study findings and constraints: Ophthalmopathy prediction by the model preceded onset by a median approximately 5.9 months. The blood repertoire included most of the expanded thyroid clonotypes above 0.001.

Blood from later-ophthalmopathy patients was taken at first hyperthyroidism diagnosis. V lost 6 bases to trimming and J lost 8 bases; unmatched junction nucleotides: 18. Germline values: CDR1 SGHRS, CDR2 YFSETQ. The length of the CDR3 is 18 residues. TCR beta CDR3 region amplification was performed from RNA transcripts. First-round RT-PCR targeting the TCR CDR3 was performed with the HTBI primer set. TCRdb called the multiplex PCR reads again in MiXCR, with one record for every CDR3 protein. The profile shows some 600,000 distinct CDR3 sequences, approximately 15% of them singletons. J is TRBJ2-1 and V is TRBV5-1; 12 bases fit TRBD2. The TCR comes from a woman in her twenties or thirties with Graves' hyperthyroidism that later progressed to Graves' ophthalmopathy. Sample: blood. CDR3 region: CASTPGLAGHGDRYEQFF. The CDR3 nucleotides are TGCGCCAGCACCCCCGGACTAGCGGGACACGGTGACAGATATGAGCAGTTCTTC. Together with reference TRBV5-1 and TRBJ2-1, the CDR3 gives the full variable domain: KAGVTQTPRYLIKTRGQQVTLSCSPISGHRSVSWYQQTPGQGLQFLFEYFSETQRNKGNFPGRFSGRQFSNSRSEMNVSTLELGDSALYLCASTPGLAGHGDRYEQFFGPGTRLTVL.